This T cell receptor (beta chain) was recovered during a study of multiple sclerosis patients with progressive multifocal leukoencephalopathy. Repertoires were generated with immunoSEQ multiplex PCR, while TCRdb's copy carries only in-frame clones and drops some. The data contain some 30,000 clones, about 90% of them singletons. The CDR3 runs 15 residues. V gave up 6 bases and J gave up 9 bases; unmatched junction bases: 11. Germline V gene data show CDR1 as MNHNS and CDR2 as SASEGT. Time point of the sample: more than five months of natalizumab therapy. This TCR came from a human donor with multiple sclerosis. The sequenced sample was PBMCs, obtained from a patient treated with natalizumab. The chain is built from TRBV6-1 and TRBJ1-5; TRBD1 matches at 10 bases. CDR3 sequence: CASSALDRGGGPQHF. The CDR3 nucleotides read TGTGCCAGCAGCGCCCTGGACAGGGGGGGAGGGCCCCAGCATTTT.